A selection of T cell receptor beta chains follows, all from one sample in a study of OX40 agonist ivuxolimab in advanced cancers. Repertoires were generated with immunoSEQ multiplex PCR, while TCRdb's copy carries only in-frame clones and drops some. The sample includes roughly 46,000 clones, around 85% of them seen just once. Sequences were derived from CD4+ or CD8+ T cells sorted from blood, sampled in a trial of the OX40 agonist ivuxolimab. Every receptor here comes from an adult with an advanced solid tumor such as melanoma, head and neck, liver or kidney cancer. Both conserved end residues are part of each CDR3. A D gene is named only where the DNA matches it firmly. Clone size is not always given. Where it is, it says once, few, many or a class for expanded clones.

. TRBJ2-1 17 TRBD2 TRBV27 TGTGCCAGCAGTTTGGCCCCAGCGGGAGGGGTTAGGAATGAGCAGTTCTTC CASSLAPAGGVRNEQFF
. TRBJ2-7 14 . TRBV6-5 TGTGCCAGCAGTTACTCGAGACAGGCCTACGAGCAGTACTTC CASSYSRQAYEQYF
. TRBJ2-2 15 TRBD1 TRBV27 TGTGCCAGCAGTTATAGGGACAGGGTTCCCGGGGAGCTGTTTTTT CASSYRDRVPGELFF
once TRBJ1-4 16 . TRBV15 TGTGCCACCAGCAGCCCCCAGCGGGGCCCTAATGAAAAACTGTTTTTT CATSSPQRGPNEKLFF
. TRBJ2-4 13 TRBD1 TRBV28 TGTGCCAGCAGTGAACCCGACAGGGGCCCTCTAGACTTC CASSEPDRGPLDF
. TRBJ1-1 14 TRBD1 TRBV30 TGTGCCTGGAGTACTGGGACAGGAAACACTGAAGCTTTCTTT CAWSTGTGNTEAFF
. TRBJ1-2 15 . TRBV28 TGTGCCAGCAGTTTATCAACCTCGGGCGGCTATGGCTACACCTTC CASSLSTSGGYGYTF
few TRBJ1-5 16 . TRBV28 TGTGCCAGCAGTCCCCTGGGGACACATAGCAATCAGCCCCAGCATTTT CASSPLGTHSNQPQHF
. TRBJ1-6 14 . TRBV13 TGTGCCAGCAGCTTAGCAGGGTGGGCCTCACCCCTCCACTTT CASSLAGWASPLHF
. TRBJ2-1 22 TRBD2 TRBV12-5 TGTGCTAGTGGTTTGGACTCATCCACGCTCCCAGCGGGAGTATCGGAAGGCAATGAGCAGTTCTTC CASGLDSSTLPAGVSEGNEQFF
. TRBJ2-1 13 TRBD2 TRBV6-1 TGTGCCAGACTAGCGGGAGGGTGCGATGAGCAGTTCTTC CARLAGGCDEQFF
. TRBJ2-1 16 TRBD2 TRBV11-2 TGTGCCAGCACTAGGGGATTAGCGGGAGAGCGCAATGAGCAGTTCTTC CASTRGLAGERNEQFF
. TRBJ1-1 15 TRBD1 TRBV9 TGTGCCAGCAGCGTAGATTACAGGGGACACACTGAAGCTTTCTTT CASSVDYRGHTEAFF
. TRBJ2-1 16 TRBD2 TRBV28 TGTGCCAGCCAAGGACTAGCGGGAGAGGAGTACAATGAGCAGTTCTTC CASQGLAGEEYNEQFF
. TRBJ1-6 13 . TRBV7-9 TGTGCCAGCAGCTCGGGACCTAATTCACCCCTCCACTTT CASSSGPNSPLHF
. TRBJ2-2 13 . TRBV21-1 TGTGCCAGCAGCAAAGGAACAGCCGGGGAGCTGTTTTTT CASSKGTAGELFF
once TRBJ1-5 18 . TRBV28 TGTGCCAGCAGTTTGTGGGCGCGCGTTGCGGGGATCAATCAGCCCCAGCATTTT CASSLWARVAGINQPQHF
. TRBJ2-7 15 TRBD2 TRBV9 TGTGCCAGCAGCGTAGAGGGCGGGAGCAGCCACGAGCAGTACTTC CASSVEGGSSHEQYF
once TRBJ2-3 14 TRBD2 TRBV29-1 TGCAGCGTTGTACCTAGCGGTGGGCGGGATACGCAGTATTTT CSVVPSGGRDTQYF
. TRBJ2-1 16 . TRBV5-8 TGTGCCAGCAGCTTATGGGGACTGGGCGCCTACAATGAGCAGTTCTTC CASSLWGLGAYNEQFF
. TRBJ2-7 13 . TRBV6-5 TGTGCCAGCAGTTACAGGGCAGCTTACGAGCAGTACTTC CASSYRAAYEQYF
. TRBJ1-1 13 TRBD1 TRBV28 TGTGCCAGCAGATACGTGACAGGGTTTGAAGCTTTCTTT CASRYVTGFEAFF
. TRBJ2-3 12 TRBD1 TRBV29-1 TGCAGCGTAGGACAGGGCACAGATACGCAGTATTTT CSVGQGTDTQYF
. TRBJ2-2 15 TRBD2 TRBV5-1 TGCGCCAGCAGGACTAGCGGGAGTAACACCGGGGAGCTGTTTTTT CASRTSGSNTGELFF
. TRBJ2-1 18 . TRBV19 TGTGCCAGTAGTGTGGGACAGGGCCGCGGGAGGGCCCTAAATGAGCAGTTCTTC CASSVGQGRGRALNEQFF
. TRBJ2-5 14 . TRBV5-1 TGCGCCAGCAGCGTCTGGGGATCAATGGAGACCCAGTACTTC CASSVWGSMETQYF
. TRBJ2-3 15 . TRBV7-9 TGTGCCAGCAGCCGAAAGGGCGGGAGCACAGATACGCAGTATTTT CASSRKGGSTDTQYF
once TRBJ1-1 16 . TRBV5-1 TGCGCCAGCAGCTTGAAAATCACAGCTCCTTTAGACGTAGCTTTCTTT CASSLKITAPLDVAFF
. TRBJ1-2 14 TRBD1 TRBV5-4 TGTGCCAGCAGCCAGACAGGGAAATGGTATGGCTACACCTTC CASSQTGKWYGYTF
. TRBJ2-3 15 TRBD1 TRBV7-9 TGTGCCAGCAGCTTAGGGGACAGACCCACAGATACGCAGTATTTT CASSLGDRPTDTQYF
. TRBJ2-7 14 . TRBV18 TGTGCCAGCTCACCTAACATCGAAGGCGACGAGCAGTACTTC CASSPNIEGDEQYF
once TRBJ2-3 12 . TRBV30 TGTGCCGGCGGACAGCGCACAGATACGCAGTATTTT CAGGQRTDTQYF
. TRBJ2-2 15 . TRBV14 TGTGCCAGCAGCCAAGGTGGCGGTCGAGGCGGGGAGCTGTTTTTT CASSQGGGRGGELFF
once TRBJ2-3 15 TRBD1 TRBV5-1 TGCGCCAGCAGCTTGGGGGACAGGGGTACAGATACGCAGTATTTT CASSLGDRGTDTQYF
. TRBJ2-7 15 TRBD2 TRBV28 TGTGCCAGCAGTTTAAGCGGGGCCGGCTCCTACGAGCAGTACTTC CASSLSGAGSYEQYF
. TRBJ2-2 18 . TRBV15 TGTGCCACCAGCAGAGGGGCGGAGGTACGTTCGAACACCGGGGAGCTGTTTTTT CATSRGAEVRSNTGELFF
. TRBJ1-4 17 . TRBV19 TGTGCCAGTAGTGCGCTCGGGATTGGGGCGGACGGTGAAAAACTGTTTTTT CASSALGIGADGEKLFF
. TRBJ2-1 17 TRBD2 TRBV5-1 TGCGCCAGCAGCCCCGGACTAGCGGGCCTACCTCGGGATGAGCAGTTCTTC CASSPGLAGLPRDEQFF
. TRBJ2-7 14 TRBD2 TRBV27 TGTGCCAGCAGTTCCCGAGCGGGAACCTACGAGCAGTACTTC CASSSRAGTYEQYF
. TRBJ2-7 15 . TRBV28 TGTGCCAGCAGTGGGCGGGGGACAGCAGATTACGAGCAGTACTTC CASSGRGTADYEQYF